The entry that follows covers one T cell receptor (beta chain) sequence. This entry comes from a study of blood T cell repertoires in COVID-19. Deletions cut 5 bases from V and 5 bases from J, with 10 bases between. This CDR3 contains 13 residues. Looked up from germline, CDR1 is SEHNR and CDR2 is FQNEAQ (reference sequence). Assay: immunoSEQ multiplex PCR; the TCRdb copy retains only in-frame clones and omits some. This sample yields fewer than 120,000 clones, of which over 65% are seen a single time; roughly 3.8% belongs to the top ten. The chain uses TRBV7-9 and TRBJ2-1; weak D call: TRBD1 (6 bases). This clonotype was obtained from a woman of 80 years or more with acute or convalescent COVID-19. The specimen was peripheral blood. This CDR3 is CASSETGNNEQFF. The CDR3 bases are TGTGCCAGCAGCGAAACAGGGAACAATGAGCAGTTCTTC.